The TCR beta chain described here comes from a study of control samples from healthy donors and cancer patients. Generated by immunoSEQ multiplex PCR, the TCRdb table keeps only in-frame clones and is missing some. The repertoire includes some 3,300 clones, 77% of them detected once, and about 9.4% sits in the top ten. CDR1 MGHRA and CDR2 YSYEKL come from the germline V gene. Trimming left V 2 bases short and J 5 bases short, with 12 bases between. The CDR3 totals 15 residues. This receptor was obtained from a female donor with melanoma. V gene TRBV4-1 combines with J gene TRBJ2-2; possibly TRBD2 for D (5 bases). The material sequenced was formalin-fixed, paraffin-embedded tissue. The CDR3 sequence is CASSQTGSATGELFF. The CDR3 bases are TGCGCCAGCAGCCAAACGGGGAGTGCAACCGGGGAGCTGTTTTTT.